Listed here are 30 T cell receptor beta chains from one sample, sequenced in a study of cytomegalovirus exposure and HLA in healthy donors. The PCR contained 60 Vbeta and 13 Jbeta primers. Method: immunoSEQ multiplex PCR; TCRdb's copy keeps in-frame clones and lacks some. Counted here are 100,000 to 150,000 clones, roughly three quarters occurring once; the ten biggest clones make up around 0.99%. Specimen: PBMCs. The receptors were gathered from a woman in her 30s in good health and CMV-seronegative.

The V call is TRBV15, the J call TRBJ1-6; tentative D call: TRBD1 (6 bases). Germline V lookup: CDR1 LNHNV, CDR2 YYDKDF (reference sequence). There are 16 residues in the CDR3. Trimming took off 5 bases at V and 4 bases at J, with 15 bases between the two ends. CDR3 sequence: CATSPHTGSYNSPLHF. The CDR3 DNA follows: TGTGCCACCAGCCCGCACACAGGGTCGTATAATTCACCCCTCCACTTT.

This clone came up once. The V and J genes are TRBV11-3 and TRBJ2-1; TRBD1 matches at 8 bases. The CDR3 spans 16 residues. V dropped 5 bases and J dropped 5; count of bases not matched to a gene: 11. CDR1 is SGHNT and CDR2 is YENEEA in the germline V gene. CDR3 amino acids: CASSLGGSGGNNEQFF. CDR3 DNA: TGTGCCAGCAGCCTAGGGGGGTCAGGGGGCAACAATGAGCAGTTCTTC.

The chain is built from TRBV6-4 and TRBJ2-1, with 9 nucleotides matching TRBD1. The CDR3 covers 16 residues. In germline, CDR1 is MRHNA, CDR2 SNTAGT. Trimming at V came to 1 base and at J to 4 bases, leaving 5 bases not matched to a gene. The CDR3 region is CASSDYRDRVYNEQFF. For the CDR3, the DNA is TGTGCCAGCAGTGACTACCGGGACAGGGTTTACAATGAGCAGTTCTTC.

The chain uses TRBV5-4 and TRBJ2-5; a weak D match, TRBD2 (5 bases). This CDR3 comprises 13 residues. Germline CDR1 is SGHNT and CDR2 is YYREEE (reference sequence). Trimming took 3 bases from V and 4 from J, leaving 10 bases between them. In DNA form, the CDR3 reads TGTGCCAGCAGCTCGAAGGCGGGAGAGACCCAGTACTTC. Translation: CASSSKAGETQYF.

The V gene is TRBV12-5, the J gene TRBJ1-5; D is uncertain. Germline V gene data show CDR1 as LGHNT and CDR2 as FRNRAP. CDR3 length: 14 amino acids. With 3 bases removed from V and 0 bases from J, the gap between germline ends came to 6 bases. CDR3 DNA: TGTGCTAGTGGTTTTCAGGTTAGCAATCAGCCCCAGCATTTT. It specifies CASGFQVSNQPQHF. Full variable domain (outside the CDR3, taken from reference TRBV12-5 and TRBJ1-5): DARVTQTPRHKVTEMGQEVTMRCQPILGHNTVFWYRQTMMQGLELLAYFRNRAPLDDSGMPKDRFSAEMPDATLATLKIQPSEPRDSAVYFCASGFQVSNQPQHFGDGTRLSIL.

The CDR3, as DNA: TGTGCCAGCAAACCGATCGACAGGGATTCTAACTATGGCTACACCTTC. Protein product: CASKPIDRDSNYGYTF. The chain couples TRBV5-6 to TRBJ1-2, with 7 nucleotides matching TRBD1. This CDR3 region has 16 residues. Germline V lookup: CDR1 SGHDT, CDR2 YYEEEE. The V segment lost 6 bases and the J segment 0 bases; nucleotides outside the gene matches: 11.

CDR3 in DNA: TGTGCCAGCAGGACTAGCGCCTACAATGAGCAGTTCTTC. Its translation: CASRTSAYNEQFF. The chain is built from TRBV2 and TRBJ2-1, with TRBD2 matching over 8 bases. The V and J ends lost 6 bases and 2 bases, in that order; junction bases with no gene match: 0. The germline gives CDR1 SNHLY, CDR2 FYNNEI. The CDR3 totals 13 residues.

The rearrangement joins TRBV5-5 to TRBJ2-3, with TRBD2 identical over 12 bases. CDR1 and CDR2 from the germline V gene are SGHKS and YYEKEE (reference sequence). Trimming took 6 bases from V and 6 from J; bases not matched to a gene: 8. The CDR3 totals 15 residues. CDR3: CASTSGLAGGDTQYF. CDR3 nucleotide sequence: TGTGCCAGCACCTCGGGACTAGCGGGCGGGGATACGCAGTATTTT.

The chain links TRBV5-1 to TRBJ2-7; 8 bases are a match to TRBD1. Trimming cost V 0 bases and J 4 bases; bases outside gene matches: 0. CDR1 and CDR2 (germline): SGHRS, YFSETQ. The CDR3 length is 13 residues. The CDR3 here is CASSLDRGYEQYF. Here the CDR3 DNA reads TGCGCCAGCAGCTTGGACAGGGGGTACGAGCAGTACTTC.

V and J are TRBV7-3 and TRBJ2-3; D is possibly TRBD2 (6 bases). Trimming pared 0 bases from V and 10 bases from J, leaving 17 bases between. The CDR3 covers 15 residues. Germline V gene lookup returns CDR1 SGHTA and CDR2 FQGTGA. CDR3 nucleotides: TGTGCCAGCAGCTTAACGGCGGGGCCCGAGAGTTCGCAGTATTTT. Protein sequence: CASSLTAGPESSQYF.

This clone was seen once. V gene TRBV19 combines with J gene TRBJ2-3; 8 positions agree with TRBD1. Per germline, CDR1 LNHDA and CDR2 SQIVND (reference sequence). The CDR3 runs 16 residues. J gave up 5 bases and V 3 bases, and 10 bases lay outside the gene matches. The CDR3 region is CASSILTGGTGDTQYF. The CDR3 bases are TGTGCCAGTAGTATTCTCACTGGCGGGACAGGAGATACGCAGTATTTT.

The V and J genes are TRBV11-3 and TRBJ2-3; TRBD2 agrees at 9 bases. Germline lookup yields CDR1 SGHNT and CDR2 YENEEA. The trim removed 8 bases at V and 4 bases at J, leaving 10 bases unmatched. The CDR3 has 15 amino acids. The CDR3 spells CASSFSGTSSDTQYF. The CDR3 DNA is TGTGCCAGCTCCTTCTCCGGGACTAGCTCAGATACGCAGTATTTT.

For the CDR3, the DNA is TGCGCCAGCAGCCAAGAGGCGGTGAAAGAGACCCAGTACTTC. Translation: CASSQEAVKETQYF. The chain joins TRBV4-1 to TRBJ2-5, with D uncertain. CDR3 length equals 14 residues. Germline V gene sequence: CDR1 MGHRA, CDR2 YSYEKL. Trimming removed 0 bases from V and 3 bases from J, with 8 bases in between.

The chain employs TRBV30 and TRBJ1-6, with a weak D call TRBD1 (5 bases). Germline CDR1 reads GTSNPN; CDR2 reads SVGIG (reference sequence). V lost 5 bases, J lost 0 bases, and 11 bases lay in between. The CDR3 totals 15 residues. CDR3 residues: CAWHHRSSYNSPLHF. DNA for the CDR3: TGTGCCTGGCACCACAGGAGCTCCTATAATTCACCCCTCCACTTT.

The count of this clone is one. J is TRBJ2-6 and V is TRBV18; 9 bases are shared with TRBD1. Losses at the gene ends were 4 bases for V and 12 bases for J; bases not matched to a gene: 7. Germline-derived CDR1 and CDR2 are KGHSH and LQKENI. This CDR3 has 14 residues. The CDR3 region is CASSLGTGSIVLTF. As DNA, the CDR3 is TGTGCCAGCTCACTCGGGACAGGGTCGATCGTCCTGACTTTC.

DNA for the CDR3: TGTGCCAGCAGCTTAGACTACCACGAGCAGTACTTC. Its protein is CASSLDYHEQYF. This chain uses TRBV7-9 with TRBJ2-7; D is unresolved. CDR3 length equals 12 residues. V was clipped by 1 base and J by 5 bases, with 6 bases between them. Germline V CDR1 and CDR2: SEHNR, FQNEAQ (reference sequence).

The chain links TRBV15 to TRBJ1-5; unclear D gene. V was shortened by 3 bases and J by 6 bases, with 9 bases between the two germline ends. This CDR3 is built from 13 residues. Germline CDR1 and CDR2: LNHNV and YYDKDF (reference sequence). Here the CDR3 DNA reads TGTGCCACCAGCAGTTGGTCCGGTCAGCCCCAGCATTTT. Encoded protein: CATSSWSGQPQHF.

The genes are TRBV11-1 and TRBJ1-1, with a tentative D call TRBD1 (5 bases). The CDR3 loop spans 11 amino acids. V lost 9 bases and J 5 bases, leaving 10 bases between the germline ends. Germline V lookup: CDR1 SGHAT, CDR2 FQDESV (reference sequence). CDR3 sequence: CASRRGTEAFF. CDR3 DNA: TGTGCCAGTCGACGGGGGACTGAAGCTTTCTTT.

The chain joins TRBV21-1 to TRBJ1-2; the table names TRBD1, a call not compared with the DNA. TRBV21-1 is noted as a pseudogene. This CDR3 has 9 amino acids. The CDR3 DNA sequence: TGTGCCAGCAGCAGAGGGGGCACCTTC. It translates to CASSRGGTF.

The V and J genes are TRBV6-1 and TRBJ2-7; 12 bases map to TRBD1. V trimming: 3 bases; J trimming: 7 bases; junction bases outside the gene matches: 4. The germline V gene encodes CDR1 MNHNS and CDR2 SASEGT. The CDR3 contains 14 residues. The CDR3 DNA is TGTGCCAGCAGTGAGGGACAGGGGGCGGAGGAGCAGTACTTC. Its translation is CASSEGQGAEEQYF.

CDR3 sequence reads: CASSLARGAGGLFYEQYF. In DNA, the CDR3 is TGTGCCAGCAGCTTAGCGCGTGGGGCGGGGGGTCTCTTTTACGAGCAGTACTTC. The genes are TRBV7-2 and TRBJ2-7; 8 positions agree with TRBD2. Germline V gene sequence: CDR1 SGHTA, CDR2 FQGNSA. CDR3 size: 18 residues. V lost 0 bases to trimming and J lost 4 bases; unmatched junction nucleotides: 14.

The chain couples TRBV4-3 to TRBJ2-1; D might be TRBD2 (5 bases). Per the germline V gene, CDR1 is LGHNA and CDR2 is YSLEER. Trimming pared 0 bases from V and 6 bases from J, leaving 15 bases between. The CDR3 has 16 amino acids. The chain's CDR3 is CASSQDPSGFGNEQFF. The CDR3 region has the DNA TGCGCCAGCAGCCAAGATCCCAGCGGTTTTGGCAATGAGCAGTTCTTC.

The J gene is TRBJ2-2, the V gene TRBV2, with a tentative D call TRBD2 (5 bases). Trimming shortened V by 4 bases and J by 0 bases, and 12 bases separated the two germline ends. CDR1 is SNHLY and CDR2 is FYNNEI in the germline V gene. CDR3 length: 16 amino acids. The CDR3 region is CASSAEALANTGELFF. As DNA, the CDR3 is TGTGCCAGCAGTGCGGAGGCTCTCGCGAACACCGGGGAGCTGTTTTTT.

The chain combines TRBV2 with TRBJ2-7; 7 positions agree with TRBD2. Trimming cost V 1 base and J 2 bases; bases outside gene matches: 2. The CDR3 spans 14 residues. Germline assignment: CDR1 SNHLY and CDR2 FYNNEI. This CDR3 reads CASSEERGTYEQYF. CDR3 DNA: TGTGCCAGCAGTGAAGAGCGGGGCACCTACGAGCAGTACTTC.

V and J are TRBV2 and TRBJ2-1; 9 bases align to TRBD2. The CDR3 is made up of 14 amino acids. Germline trimming cut 5 bases from V and 8 bases from J; bases unmatched to any gene: 7. CDR1 and CDR2 from the germline V gene are SNHLY and FYNNEI. The CDR3 reads CASSKTSGRYEQFF. The CDR3 DNA reads TGTGCCAGCAGTAAGACTAGCGGAAGATATGAGCAGTTCTTC.

Only a few counts were recorded for this clone. This sequence joins TRBV28 and TRBJ1-1; D not certain. This CDR3 region has 15 residues. Trimming took off 0 bases at V and 0 bases at J, with 8 bases between the two ends. Germline values: CDR1 MDHEN, CDR2 SYDVKM. CDR3 DNA sequence: TGTGCCAGCAGTTTATGGGAGGGCGTGAACACTGAAGCTTTCTTT. Its protein product is CASSLWEGVNTEAFF.

This rearrangement joins TRBV27 to TRBJ2-1; 10 bases agree with TRBD2. V gave up 10 bases and J gave up 2 bases; unmatched junction bases: 8. CDR1 is MNHEY, CDR2 SMNVEV, per germline (reference sequence). CDR3 length equals 15 residues. CDR3 in DNA: TGTGCCACATCACTTAGCGGGGGGCCCTACAATGAGCAGTTCTTC. Translated, it gives CATSLSGGPYNEQFF.

V usage is TRBV10-2 and J usage is TRBJ2-3, with 11 bases identical to TRBD2. Germline trimming cut 4 bases from V and 3 bases from J; bases unmatched to any gene: 3. The CDR3 consists of 15 residues. Germline CDR1 reads WSHSY; CDR2 reads SAAADI. The CDR3 sequence is CASSGTSGLTDTQYF. CDR3 DNA sequence: TGCGCCAGCAGTGGGACTAGCGGGCTAACAGATACGCAGTATTTT.

The rearrangement joins TRBV13 to TRBJ1-6; the D gene is possibly TRBD1 (5 bases). Germline-derived CDR1 and CDR2 are PRHDT and FYEKMQ (reference sequence). Trimming stripped 2 bases from V and 7 bases from J, with 12 bases between. This CDR3 region has 15 residues. CDR3 protein: CASSLLGEPNSPLHF. CDR3 bases: TGTGCCAGCAGCTTACTAGGGGAACCCAATTCACCCCTCCACTTT.

This clone was seen a handful of times. This chain joins TRBV9 and TRBJ2-7; 7 positions agree with TRBD1. V lost 2 bases, J lost 2 bases, and 4 bases stayed unmatched. The CDR3 length is 14 residues. Germline assignment: CDR1 SGDLS and CDR2 YYNGEE. This chain's CDR3 is CASSVGQDTYEQYF. CDR3 in DNA: TGTGCCAGCAGCGTCGGACAGGATACCTACGAGCAGTACTTC.